What follows is one T cell receptor (beta chain) and its context. Its antigen is undetermined. Germline and junction disagree at one end, which may indicate a read error. This sample is part of a study of T cell repertoires in cytomegalovirus infection. The overall study: CMV infection and matching HLA type were both indicated by public TCR beta signatures. Study-wide findings and caveats: Totalled public TCR beta family frequency picked out people who carried CMV plus the relevant HLA. There were HLA-C-restricted CMV-specific TCR beta clonotypes dominating the ex vivo response.

TCRdb recomputed calls from the reads with MiXCR, one row per CDR3 protein. Here the sample spans nearly 450,000 distinct CDR3 sequences, roughly 30% being singletons. Germline V lookup: CDR1 SGHVS, CDR2 FNYEAQ. The CDR3 consists of 15 residues. Sequenced: PBMCs. The chain carries TRBV7-6 and TRBJ2-5, with 9 nucleotides matching TRBD1. The sequence was collected from a human donor in good health (CMV status not recorded). Some clones in this sample may be carry-over from other donors' samples. This CDR3 reads CDSSVGQGGWETQYF. The DNA of the CDR3 is TGTGACAGCAGCGTGGGACAGGGCGGTTGGGAGACCCAGTACTTC.